This T cell receptor (beta chain) was profiled in a study of T-cell reconstitution after alpha-beta-depleted transplantation in children. Notes on the study in general: Hyperexpanded clones declined; after one year, newly produced T cells mostly supplied diversity.

This CDR3 is 16 amino acids long. With 4 bases removed from V and 3 bases from J, the gap between germline ends came to 16 bases. Germline V gene data show CDR1 as LNHNV and CDR2 as YYDKDF (reference sequence). This clonotype was counted a few times. Its antigen remains unidentified. Unique molecular identifiers were used to barcode this TCRbeta library. TCRdb re-called the PCR reads through MiXCR, storing one row per CDR3 protein. The sample holds around 200,000 distinct CDR3 sequences; approximately 15% are singletons and the top ten take about 41%. The V and J genes are TRBV15 and TRBJ2-4; weak D call: TRBD2 (6 bases). This clonotype was obtained from a male patient between 2 and 10 years old who had a stem cell transplant for acute lymphoblastic leukemia, so the T cells may come from the graft donor. The material was PBMCs, mostly from graft donor cells, obtained 360 days after TCRalphabeta/CD19-depleted stem cell transplant. The CDR3 spells CATSTVQQGGKNIQYF. In DNA, the CDR3 is TGTGCCACCAGCACCGTTCAGCAGGGAGGCAAAAACATTCAGTACTTC.